Following are 21 T cell receptor beta chains from one sample sequenced in a study of T cell changes during pregnancy in multiple sclerosis. Libraries were prepared by immunoSEQ multiplex PCR; TCRdb keeps only in-frame clonotypes and omits some of them. The repertoire includes about 24,000 clones, around 90% of them detected once, and around 1% sits in the top ten. Specimen: CD4+ T cells from peripheral blood mononuclear cells, collected in the second trimester of pregnancy. The source is a female donor in good health, enrolled as a control in a pregnancy study.

This rearrangement joins TRBV29-1 to TRBJ1-1; D is undetermined. The CDR3 is 11 amino acids. The germline V gene encodes CDR1 SQVTM and CDR2 ANQGSEA. V was pared by 5 bases and J by 0 bases, with 4 bases between. CDR3 coding DNA: TGCAGCGTTCCCATGAACACTGAAGCTTTCTTT. As protein: CSVPMNTEAFF. Drawing the rest from reference TRBV29-1 and TRBJ1-1, the complete variable domain is SAVISQKPSRDICQRGTSLTIQCQVDSQVTMMFWYRQQPGQSLTLIATANQGSEATYESGFVIDKFPISRPNLTFSTLTVSNMSPEDSSIYLCSVPMNTEAFFGQGTRLTVV.

The J gene is TRBJ2-5, the V gene TRBV5-1; 7 nucleotides agree with TRBD1. CDR3 size: 15 residues. J lost 0 bases, V lost 4 bases, and 6 bases had no gene match. Germline V gene lookup returns CDR1 SGHRS and CDR2 YFSETQ. CDR3 region: CASSQPDRDQETQYF. The CDR3 nucleotides read TGCGCCAGCAGCCAACCCGACAGGGACCAAGAGACCCAGTACTTC.

The V and J genes are TRBV5-6 and TRBJ1-2, with D maybe TRBD1 (6 bases). V was clipped by 2 bases and J by 7 bases, with 18 bases between them. Germline V CDR1 and CDR2: SGHDT, YYEEEE. The length of the CDR3 is 15 residues. The CDR3 region has the DNA TGTGCCAGCAGCTTACCGGGACACAACAACGCTGGCTACACCTTC. Its protein is CASSLPGHNNAGYTF.

The chain combines TRBV6-1 with TRBJ2-7; possibly TRBD1 for D (6 bases). The V gene's germline CDR1 is MNHNS and CDR2 SASEGT. With 5 bases removed from V and 1 base from J, the gap between germline ends came to 9 bases. The CDR3 contains 13 residues. The CDR3 bases are TGTGCCAGCAGTCATAGGGGGTCCTACGAGCAGTACTTC. Its translation is CASSHRGSYEQYF.

The J gene is TRBJ2-5, the V gene TRBV25-1, with TRBD2 identical over 8 bases. Germline-derived CDR1 and CDR2 are MGHDK and SYGVNS. CDR3 size: 16 residues. The ends lost 6 bases at V and 4 bases at J; junction bases unmatched: 13. CDR3 sequence reads: CASRPQAGGLGETQYF. In DNA, the CDR3 is TGTGCCAGCAGGCCCCAGGCGGGGGGCTTGGGAGAGACCCAGTACTTC. The whole variable domain, filled in from reference TRBV25-1 and TRBJ2-5, reads EADIYQTPRYLVIGTGKKITLECSQTMGHDKMYWYQQDPGMELHLIHYSYGVNSTEKGDLSSESTVSRIRTEHFPLTLESARPSHTSQYLCASRPQAGGLGETQYFGPGTRLLVL.

V is TRBV7-9 and J is TRBJ1-4; 9 bases align to TRBD1. The CDR3 covers 14 residues. V was clipped by 11 bases and J by 5 bases; unmatched bases: 9. CDR1 and CDR2 from the germline V gene are SEHNR and FQNEAQ (reference sequence). CDR3 in DNA: TGTGCCGAAGAGGGCGGGACAGGGAATGAAAAACTGTTTTTT. It codes for CAEEGGTGNEKLFF.

V gene TRBV6-1 combines with J gene TRBJ2-5; D call uncertain. Germline V CDR1 and CDR2: MNHNS, SASEGT. The CDR3 totals 12 residues. V was trimmed by 0 bases and J by 8 bases, leaving 7 bases between them. The CDR3 loop is CASSEARSTQYF. CDR3 nucleotides: TGTGCCAGCAGTGAAGCAAGGAGCACCCAGTACTTC.

The J gene is TRBJ2-3, the V gene TRBV7-9, with D uncertain. Germline assignment: CDR1 SEHNR and CDR2 FQNEAQ (reference sequence). V lost 4 bases to trimming and J lost 2 bases, with 7 bases between them. The length of the CDR3 is 13 residues. CDR3 sequence: CASSSHYTDTQYF. CDR3 bases: TGTGCCAGCAGCTCACACTACACAGATACGCAGTATTTT.

V gene TRBV19 combines with J gene TRBJ2-7; D perhaps matches TRBD1 (7 bases). Trimming cost V 4 bases and J 3 bases, with 13 bases left between them. This CDR3 is 14 amino acids long. Germline V gene sequence: CDR1 LNHDA, CDR2 SQIVND (reference sequence). For the CDR3, the DNA is TGTGCCAGTAGTAGCGGGACAGTTGGCTACGAGCAGTACTTC. Its translation: CASSSGTVGYEQYF.

This rearrangement joins TRBV5-6 to TRBJ2-5, with D hard to call. Between the trimmed V and J ends, which lost 0 bases and 4 bases, there was a span of 13 bases. Germline V gene sequence: CDR1 SGHDT, CDR2 YYEEEE. The CDR3 contains 15 residues. CDR3: CASSLGPGSRETQYF. CDR3 DNA: TGTGCCAGCAGCTTGGGGCCAGGATCGCGAGAGACCCAGTACTTC.

This rearrangement joins TRBV6-1 to TRBJ1-6, with D perhaps TRBD1 (5 bases). Germline V gene lookup returns CDR1 MNHNS and CDR2 SASEGT. The CDR3 loop spans 13 amino acids. V lost 1 base and J 13 bases, leaving 11 bases between the germline ends. Here the CDR3 DNA reads TGTGCCAGCAGTGAAGATAAGGGGCGCCCCCTCCACTTT. Translating it yields CASSEDKGRPLHF.

The chain has TRBV4-2 and TRBJ1-3; no clear D. The germline V gene encodes CDR1 LGHNA and CDR2 YNFKEQ. This CDR3 is built from 15 residues. The germline V and J ends were trimmed by 0 bases and 4 bases, with 10 bases remaining between them. The CDR3 nucleotides are TGTGCCAGCAGCCAAGAGGACTTCATCGGAAACACCATATATTTT. The encoded protein is CASSQEDFIGNTIYF.

The chain uses TRBV18 and TRBJ2-7, with 11 bases aligning to TRBD2. CDR1 KGHSH and CDR2 LQKENI come from the germline V gene. The CDR3 totals 15 residues. The junction had 10 bases not matched to a gene; V was cut back by 5 bases and J by 7 bases. CDR3 amino acids: CASSVSGGAPWEQYF. The CDR3 region has the DNA TGTGCCAGCTCAGTTAGCGGGGGGGCCCCCTGGGAGCAGTACTTC.

The chain uses TRBV29-1 and TRBJ1-1; 7 nucleotides line up with TRBD1. Per the germline V gene, CDR1 is SQVTM and CDR2 is ANQGSEA. CDR3 length: 13 residues. V shed 3 bases and J 5 bases; nucleotides not matched to a gene: 6. This CDR3 is CSVERGPGTEAFF. DNA of the CDR3: TGCAGCGTTGAGAGGGGGCCAGGTACTGAAGCTTTCTTT.

This chain connects TRBV5-5 to TRBJ1-6; TRBD1 agrees at 10 bases. Germline loops: CDR1 SGHKS, CDR2 YYEKEE (reference sequence). The CDR3 runs 16 residues. V trimming: 1 base; J trimming: 8 bases; junction bases outside the gene matches: 6. CDR3 sequence reads: CASSLLFGQGDSPLHF. Here the CDR3 DNA reads TGTGCCAGCAGCTTGTTATTCGGACAGGGGGATTCACCCCTCCACTTT.

This clone was seen a handful of times. V gene TRBV7-3 combines with J gene TRBJ1-1; 7 positions match TRBD1. The V gene end was trimmed by 6 bases and the J gene end by 4 bases; junction bases not matched to a gene: 8. The CDR3 runs 14 residues. Per the germline V gene, CDR1 is SGHTA and CDR2 is FQGTGA. CDR3 in amino acids: CASREGQGVTEAFF. The DNA of the CDR3 is TGTGCCAGCAGGGAAGGGCAGGGGGTCACTGAAGCTTTCTTT.

The rearrangement joins TRBV13 to TRBJ2-7, with 8 bases fitting TRBD2. The CDR3 sequence is 14 residues long. CDR1 and CDR2 (germline): PRHDT, FYEKMQ (reference sequence). V was clipped by 5 bases and J by 0 bases; unmatched bases: 3. CDR3 protein: CASSPTSGSYEQYF. For the CDR3, the DNA is TGTGCCAGCAGCCCAACTAGCGGCTCCTACGAGCAGTACTTC.

The chain uses TRBV29-1 and TRBJ2-7, with D perhaps TRBD1 (6 bases). V was shortened by 4 bases and J by 3 bases, with 10 bases between the two germline ends. Germline V gene sequence: CDR1 SQVTM, CDR2 ANQGSEA. This CDR3 is built from 12 residues. The CDR3 reads CSVGYRVYEQYF. The CDR3 region has the DNA TGCAGCGTTGGCTACAGGGTCTACGAGCAGTACTTC.

This clone is medium-sized by share. This chain joins TRBV11-2 and TRBJ1-4, with unresolved D. The CDR3 extends over 13 amino acids. Germline CDR1 SGHAT, CDR2 FQNNGV. The V end was cut by 3 bases, the J end by 4 bases, with 6 bases between. The CDR3 coding sequence is TGTGCCAGCAGCTTTGCCGGTAATGAAAAACTGTTTTTT. It yields the protein CASSFAGNEKLFF.

This chain joins TRBV6-4 and TRBJ2-2; D is unclear. Germline V lookup: CDR1 MRHNA, CDR2 SNTAGT. V was clipped by 4 bases and J by 5 bases, with 11 bases between them. The CDR3 is 14 residues long. This CDR3 reads CASSVDFGTGELFF. Written as DNA, the CDR3 is TGTGCCAGCAGTGTCGACTTCGGGACCGGGGAGCTGTTTTTT.

This clone was counted a single time. V usage is TRBV7-2 and J usage is TRBJ1-5; 7 bases match TRBD1. Germline CDR1 reads SGHTA; CDR2 reads FQGNSA. The CDR3 consists of 15 residues. Trimming at V came to 5 bases and at J to 1 base, leaving 5 bases not matched to a gene. CDR3: CASSKGTDSNQPQHF. Written as DNA, the CDR3 is TGTGCCAGCAGCAAAGGGACAGACAGCAATCAGCCCCAGCATTTT.